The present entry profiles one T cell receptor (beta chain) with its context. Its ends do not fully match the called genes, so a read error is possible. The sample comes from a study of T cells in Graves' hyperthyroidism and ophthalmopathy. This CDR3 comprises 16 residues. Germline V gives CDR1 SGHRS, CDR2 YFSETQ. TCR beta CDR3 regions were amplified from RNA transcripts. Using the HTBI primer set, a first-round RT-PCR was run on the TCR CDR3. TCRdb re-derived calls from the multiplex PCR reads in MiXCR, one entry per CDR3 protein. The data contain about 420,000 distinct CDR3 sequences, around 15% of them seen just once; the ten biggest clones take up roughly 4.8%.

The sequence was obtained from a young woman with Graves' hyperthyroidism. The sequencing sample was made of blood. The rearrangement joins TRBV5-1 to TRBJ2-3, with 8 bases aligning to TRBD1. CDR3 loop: CASSVGTGDRTDTQYF. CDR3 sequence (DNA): TGTGCCAGCAGCGTAGGAACAGGGGACAGGACAGATACGCAGTATTTT.